This record concerns one T cell receptor beta chain sequence. This clonotype turned up a few times. Its cognate antigen has yet to be identified. The input lacks base qualities; no much larger clone sits a single base away. Trimmed from V: 3 bases; trimmed from J: 0 bases; junction bases lacking a gene match: 6. For CDR1 and CDR2, the germline V gene (reference sequence) lists LGHDT and YNNKEL. The cysteine opens and the phenylalanine closes a CDR3 of 16 amino acids. Only CDR3 DNA is held: 48 bases, read in frame from base 1. This record belongs to a study of Graves' ophthalmopathy and Graves' hyperthyroidism (dated by TCRdb to between 2017 and 2018). Regarding the complete study: Peripheral blood was collected at initial diagnosis, prior to any treatment. To tell Graves' ophthalmopathy apart from Graves' hyperthyroidism, and to predict which patients would progress to ophthalmopathy, the study relied on TCR beta repertoire signatures. In total, some 130 blood samples were TCR-sequenced: fewer than 50 ophthalmopathy, 80 or so hyperthyroidism and roughly 17 hyperthyroidism-to-ophthalmopathy patients. To explore V-J signatures that separate ophthalmopathy from hyperthyroidism, a discovery set of approximately 100 patients was enrolled, consisting of about 45 with ophthalmopathy and under 65 with stable hyperthyroidism. An independent validation cohort comprised 18 to 20 hyperthyroidism patients and over 15 patients who later progressed from hyperthyroidism to ophthalmopathy. In six hyperthyroidism patients, the T-cell repertoire of thyroid tissue was compared with the T-cell repertoire of blood. Following sample collection, hyperthyroidism patients were given methimazole at a starting dose of 30 mg daily, and ophthalmopathy patients were given high-dose intravenous methylprednisolone. For training and testing, the 95 to 100 patients in the discovery cohort were randomly divided in a 7:3 ratio.

Ophthalmopathy patients had moderately to severely active disease, Clinical Activity Score of at least 3, NOSPECS grade of at least 4, and disease duration under 3 months. Patients with other autoimmune diseases, uncontrolled infections, pregnancy or lactation were excluded. Clinical symptoms, serum thyroxine, TRAb, thyroid ultrasound and orbital computed tomography were used for diagnosis. Using Ficoll-Paque density gradient centrifugation, PBMCs were isolated from about 10 ml of fresh peripheral blood. Total RNA was extracted using Trizol reagent, and RNA quality was checked on an Agilent 2100 Bioanalyzer. TCR beta CDR3 regions were amplified from RNA transcripts for repertoire sequencing. The first round was an RT-PCR using HTBI primers with the Qiagen OneStep RT-PCR kit, and this first round was followed by a second-round multiplex PCR, then size selection and purification. The libraries underwent paired-end sequencing with 100 bp reads on an Illumina HiSeq2000. In the paper's pipeline: SOAPnuke was used to process the reads, removing any read that contained adapters or uncalled bases, had a mean Phred below 15, or lacked an exact match to the constant primer or identifier. COPE v1.2.5 was used to merge high-quality paired reads. Each unique nucleotide sequence was treated as a clonotype, and MiTCR v1.1 was used to align the clonotypes to the IMGT TRB V, D and J references. The analysis was limited to V-J combinations with a frequency above 0.0001, which together covered 99% to 99.2% of repertoires. For each V-J combination, a TCR clonal expansion and chaos score was defined as F50 clonal expansion divided by the chaos observed in the TCRdist matrix. Welch's t-statistics and random forest were used to narrow the features down to around 12 V-J combinations, which were then fed into a naive Bayes classifier. The similarity between thyroid and blood repertoires was quantified using the Morisita-Horn index. In TCRdb, the public reads were trimmed at Q25 with fastp and aligned with MiXCR, with productive beta chains retained. Rows merge per CDR3 protein into single entries with the most common DNA and genes. These V and J calls rely on TCRdb rather than the paper's analysis. For this sample there are about 480,000 distinct CDR3 sequences; 13% to 15% appear just once. The ten largest clones represent approximately 9.8% of the sample.

Study-wide conclusions, independent of this receptor: In validation, the model predicted ophthalmopathy progression with about 71% sensitivity and approximately 78% specificity; about a dozen predicted patients were CT-confirmed with GO in a median of around 6.5 months. Most expanded thyroid clonotypes with frequency above 0.001 were also detected in blood, suggesting blood repertoires may reflect the thyroid immune response. No statistical method was used to set the sample size in advance, and the investigators knew which group each participant was assigned to. In cross-validation, the 13-signature model distinguished ophthalmopathy from stable hyperthyroidism with approximately 88% sensitivity and 81.08% specificity, and in the test set the corresponding values were about 80% and 75%.

The sequence derives from a young woman with Graves' ophthalmopathy. Donor details come from another sample of the same person, matched by shared clones. Rearrangement joined TRBV3-1 to TRBJ2-7, with 9 central nucleotides matching TRBD2. The sequenced sample was blood. The DNA sequence is TGTGCCAGCAGCCAGTCTAGCGGGGCCTACTCCTACGAGCAGTACTTC. Translated, it reads CASSQSSGAYSYEQYF.